Listed below are T cell receptor beta chains from one sample, sequenced in a study of blood T cell repertoires in COVID-19. Repertoires were generated with immunoSEQ multiplex PCR, while TCRdb's copy carries only in-frame clones and drops some. The sample lists 130,000 to 150,000 clones, roughly 84% seen once, with 4.5% to 5.5% in the top ten. Sequencing used PBMCs or T cells enriched from blood (not recorded which). Every receptor here comes from a man between 35 and 55 years old with acute COVID-19. The CDR3 runs from the conserved cysteine through the conserved F or W. A D gene is named only where the DNA matches it firmly. Size is omitted from some rows. Given values are once, few, many or a class for expanded clones.

j_gene	v_gene	d_gene	abundance	CDR3aa	CDR3nt
TRBJ1-6	TRBV6-5	TRBD1	.	CASSYSSRDSNSPLHF	TGTGCCAGCAGTTACTCGTCCAGGGACAGTAATTCACCCCTCCACTTT
TRBJ2-1	TRBV4-1	TRBD2	once	CASRPAGRAGNEQFF	TGCGCCAGCAGACCCGCCGGGAGGGCCGGAAATGAGCAGTTCTTC
TRBJ1-1	TRBV29-1	.	.	CSAAPLELEAFF	TGCAGCGCTGCCCCGTTGGAGTTGGAAGCTTTCTTT
TRBJ1-1	TRBV5-1	.	once	CASSLGREGKAFF	TGCGCCAGCAGCTTAGGCAGGGAGGGCAAAGCTTTCTTT
TRBJ1-5	TRBV28	TRBD1	.	CASSVGTGGWQPQHF	TGTGCCAGCAGTGTGGGGACAGGGGGCTGGCAGCCCCAGCATTTT
TRBJ2-1	TRBV29-1	.	.	CSVYDSYNEQFF	TGCAGCGTTTACGACAGTTACAATGAGCAGTTCTTC
TRBJ2-7	TRBV2	TRBD2	.	CASIASGSSYEQYF	TGTGCCAGCATAGCTAGCGGGAGCTCCTACGAGCAGTACTTC
TRBJ1-4	TRBV7-8	.	.	CASSVAVDGELFF	TGTGCCAGCAGCGTAGCGGTGGACGGGGAACTGTTTTTT
TRBJ2-1	TRBV19	TRBD2	.	CAKELDGGADEQFF	TGTGCCAAAGAACTTGACGGGGGGGCCGATGAGCAGTTCTTC
TRBJ2-1	TRBV5-4	TRBD2	.	CASSLGGTSGRAYNEQFF	TGTGCCAGCAGCTTGGGGGGGACTAGCGGGAGAGCATACAATGAGCAGTTCTTC
TRBJ2-7	TRBV27	TRBD2	.	CASSSPGTSSYEQYF	TGTGCCAGCAGTTCCCCCGGGACTAGCTCATACGAGCAGTACTTC
TRBJ1-1	TRBV3-1/TRBV3-2	TRBD1	.	CASRERTGTGETEAFF	TGTGCCAGCAGAGAACGTACCGGGACAGGGGAAACTGAAGCTTTCTTT
TRBJ1-3	TRBV7-8	.	.	CASSLRGGATGNTIYF	TGTGCCAGCAGTCTGCGGGGGGGGGCAACTGGAAACACCATATATTTT
TRBJ1-2	TRBV29-1	.	.	CSAPVGQDPNYGYTF	TGCAGCGCCCCCGTGGGGCAGGACCCTAACTATGGCTACACCTTC
TRBJ2-2	TRBV5-5	TRBD2	.	CASSLAAGATGELFF	TGTGCCAGCAGCTTGGCGGCGGGAGCCACCGGGGAGCTGTTTTTT
TRBJ2-3	TRBV5-4	TRBD2	once	CASSLKREVINTQYF	TGTGCCAGCAGCTTAAAGCGGGAGGTCATAAATACGCAGTATTTT
TRBJ2-7	TRBV9	.	.	CASSVDLRDSAEQYF	TGTGCCAGCAGCGTAGATTTAAGGGACTCGGCCGAGCAGTACTTC
TRBJ2-1	TRBV10-3	TRBD2	.	CAIIALTSGAYNEQFF	TGTGCCATCATTGCATTAACTAGCGGGGCATACAATGAGCAGTTCTTC
TRBJ1-2	TRBV30	.	.	CAWTPGGGYTF	TGTGCCTGGACCCCGGGGGGGGGCTACACCTTC
TRBJ2-2	TRBV6-2/TRBV6-3	.	.	CASSFQLNGELFF	TGTGCCAGCAGTTTTCAGTTGAACGGGGAGCTGTTTTTT
TRBJ1-2	TRBV28	TRBD1	.	CASSSGTGGFNGYTF	TGTGCCAGCAGCTCCGGGACAGGGGGCTTTAATGGCTACACCTTC
TRBJ1-5	TRBV5-6	TRBD1	.	CASSYRGRDQPQHF	TGTGCCAGCAGTTACAGGGGGAGAGATCAGCCCCAGCATTTT
TRBJ1-6	TRBV5-1	TRBD1	few	CASSLDGTGSPLHF	TGCGCCAGCAGCTTGGATGGGACAGGCTCACCCCTCCACTTT
TRBJ2-4	TRBV19	.	.	CASSVGTLSKNIQYF	TGTGCCAGTAGTGTGGGGACTCTGTCCAAAAACATTCAGTACTTC
TRBJ1-3	TRBV5-1	.	few	CASSTSGTRSGNTIYF	TGCGCCAGCAGCACCTCCGGGACACGCTCTGGAAACACCATATATTTT
TRBJ1-2	TRBV29-1	.	.	CSGTTNYGYTF	TGCAGCGGGACAACTAACTATGGCTACACCTTC
TRBJ2-1	TRBV27	TRBD1	.	CASSPGTGVYNEQFF	TGTGCCAGCAGTCCCGGGACAGGGGTCTACAATGAGCAGTTCTTC
TRBJ1-2	TRBV3-1/TRBV3-2	.	.	CASSHGRLNYGYTF	TGTGCCAGCAGCCATGGCAGACTGAACTATGGCTACACCTTC
TRBJ2-7	TRBV5-4	.	.	CASSLGRDYEQYF	TGTGCCAGCAGCTTGGGCAGGGACTACGAGCAGTACTTC
TRBJ1-2	TRBV5-4	.	once	CASVEAGNYGYTF	TGTGCCAGCGTAGAGGCGGGAAACTATGGCTACACCTTC
TRBJ1-4	TRBV30	.	.	CAWSWALNEKLFF	TGTGCCTGGAGTTGGGCTCTTAATGAAAAACTGTTTTTT
TRBJ2-3	TRBV5-1	TRBD2	.	CASSLSGGRNARTDTQYF	TGCGCCAGCAGCTTGTCCGGCGGGAGGAATGCTCGCACAGATACGCAGTATTTT
TRBJ2-2	TRBV3-1/TRBV3-2	TRBD2	.	CASSPGTSGGELFF	TGTGCCAGCAGCCCCGGGACTAGCGGCGGGGAGCTGTTTTTT
TRBJ2-3	TRBV11-3	TRBD2	once	CASSLGLAGRETDTQYF	TGTGCCAGCAGCTTGGGACTAGCGGGGCGAGAAACAGATACGCAGTATTTT
TRBJ2-7	TRBV12-3/TRBV12-4	.	.	CASSLGPVYEQYF	TGTGCCAGCAGTTTGGGGCCCGTCTACGAGCAGTACTTC
TRBJ2-3	TRBV9	TRBD2	.	CASSVTSGGLGGTIGDTQYF	TGTGCCAGCAGCGTTACTAGCGGGGGGCTCGGGGGCACGATAGGGGATACGCAGTATTTT
TRBJ1-3	TRBV2	TRBD1	.	CASRGDSQWGTIYF	TGTGCCAGCAGGGGGGACAGTCAGTGGGGCACCATATATTTT
TRBJ2-3	TRBV11-2	.	.	CASSQLSGTDTQYF	TGTGCCAGCAGCCAACTAAGCGGCACAGATACGCAGTATTTT
TRBJ2-5	TRBV28	TRBD2	.	CASSLGTSGTQETQYF	TGTGCCAGCAGTCTCGGGACTAGCGGAACCCAAGAGACCCAGTACTTC
TRBJ2-1	TRBV15	.	.	CATSREAAGIYEQFF	TGTGCCACCAGCAGAGAAGCCGCAGGGATCTATGAGCAGTTCTTC
TRBJ1-5	TRBV15	.	.	CATSRDLNQPQHF	TGTGCCACCAGCAGAGACCTGAATCAGCCCCAGCATTTT
TRBJ2-1	TRBV5-1	TRBD1	.	CASSLTGQSMGAQFF	TGCGCCAGCAGCTTAACGGGACAGTCTATGGGGGCGCAGTTCTTC
TRBJ2-7	TRBV5-1	TRBD2	.	CASSLAGGLTYEQYF	TGCGCCAGCAGCTTGGCGGGAGGGCTTACCTACGAGCAGTACTTC
TRBJ1-2	TRBV5-1	.	once	CASSFSDGDYGYTF	TGCGCCAGCAGCTTCTCCGACGGGGACTATGGCTACACCTTC
TRBJ2-7	TRBV11-2	.	.	CASSLVAGAGEQYF	TGTGCCAGCAGCTTAGTTGCGGGGGCCGGGGAACAGTACTTC
TRBJ2-7	TRBV7-8	.	.	CASSLGDRRNEQYF	TGTGCCAGCAGCTTAGGAGACCGGAGGAACGAGCAGTACTTC
TRBJ1-5	TRBV6-2/TRBV6-3	TRBD1	.	CASSSGQGNNQPQHF	TGTGCCAGCAGTTCGGGACAGGGGAACAATCAGCCCCAGCATTTT
TRBJ2-1	TRBV4-3	.	few	CASSQEWRGYSYNEQFF	TGCGCCAGCAGCCAAGAATGGCGGGGCTACTCCTACAATGAGCAGTTCTTC
TRBJ2-3	TRBV28	TRBD2	once	CASRTGGAAATQYF	TGTGCCAGCAGGACGGGGGGGGCGGCCGCCACGCAGTATTTT
TRBJ2-7	TRBV4-2	TRBD2	.	CASSQLGLAGRADSSYEQYF	TGTGCCAGCAGCCAACTGGGGCTAGCGGGGCGGGCGGATAGCTCCTACGAGCAGTACTTC
TRBJ2-3	TRBV19	.	once	CASSMVVGPDTQYF	TGTGCCAGTAGTATGGTCGTCGGTCCAGATACGCAGTATTTT
TRBJ1-1	TRBV19	TRBD1	few	CASSTGGRTEAFF	TGTGCCAGTTCTACAGGGGGAAGGACTGAAGCTTTCTTT